A selection of T cell receptor beta chains follows, all from one sample in a study of T cell changes during pregnancy in multiple sclerosis. The method was immunoSEQ multiplex PCR; TCRdb's version includes in-frame clones alone and lacks a portion of them. The top ten hold approximately 7.2% of the sample, which has tens of thousands of clones, 80% to 90% seen once. The source material was CD8+ T cells from peripheral blood mononuclear cells, sampled in the second trimester of pregnancy. The receptors shown here come from a female donor with multiple sclerosis, enrolled in a pregnancy study. CDR3s include the opening cysteine and the closing phenylalanine or tryptophan. D genes are given only for firm matches. Clone size, where shown, is once, few, many, or a class for clones that have expanded.

J gene,CDR3 length,V gene,clone size,D gene,CDR3 protein,CDR3 DNA
TRBJ2-7,14,TRBV7-6,NA,NA,CASSLKQGSYEQYF,TGTGCCAGCAGCCTAAAACAGGGATCCTACGAGCAGTACTTC
TRBJ2-1,14,TRBV9,NA,TRBD2,CASSVVGGSNEQFF,TGTGCCAGCAGCGTAGTGGGCGGGAGTAATGAGCAGTTCTTC
TRBJ2-1,15,TRBV4-3,NA,NA,CASSQDMRVYNEQFF,TGCGCCAGCAGCCAAGATATGAGGGTCTACAATGAGCAGTTCTTC
TRBJ2-5,18,TRBV15,NA,TRBD2,CATSRGLAGVVPQETQYF,TGTGCCACCAGCAGAGGGCTAGCGGGAGTTGTACCACAAGAGACCCAGTACTTC
TRBJ2-3,15,TRBV6-4,once,TRBD1,CASSAGTGSTDTQYF,TGTGCCAGCAGTGCGGGGACAGGGAGCACAGATACGCAGTATTTT
TRBJ2-1,15,TRBV25-1,NA,NA,CASSLRQGLGIKQFF,TGTGCCAGCAGTCTAAGACAGGGACTTGGGATTAAGCAGTTCTTC
TRBJ2-1,15,TRBV28,NA,TRBD2,CASRGTSGRDYEQFF,TGTGCCAGCAGGGGGACTAGCGGGAGGGATTATGAGCAGTTCTTC
TRBJ2-3,16,TRBV5-1,NA,TRBD2,CASSSRLAGLTDTQYF,TGCGCCAGCAGCTCACGACTAGCGGGGCTCACAGATACGCAGTATTTT
TRBJ2-7,11,TRBV28,few,NA,CASIRSGEQYF,TGTGCCAGCATACGGTCGGGCGAGCAGTACTTC
TRBJ2-7,13,TRBV30,NA,NA,CAWSVLAFHEQYF,TGTGCCTGGAGTGTACTAGCCTTCCACGAGCAGTACTTC
TRBJ2-1,15,TRBV11-2,NA,TRBD2,CASSLVLAAYNEQFF,TGTGCCAGCAGCTTAGTTCTAGCGGCCTACAATGAGCAGTTCTTC
TRBJ2-2,15,TRBV19,NA,NA,CASSTTRDYTGELFF,TGTGCCAGTAGTACAACTCGGGACTACACCGGGGAGCTGTTTTTT
TRBJ2-7,14,TRBV19,NA,NA,CASSIIHRAYEQYF,TGTGCCAGTAGTATTATTCACAGGGCCTACGAGCAGTACTTC
TRBJ1-2,14,TRBV11-2,NA,TRBD1,CASSLADRVNGYTF,TGTGCCAGCAGCTTGGCGGACAGGGTCAATGGCTACACCTTC
TRBJ1-1,16,TRBV4-3,NA,NA,CASSQVRERTNTEAFF,TGCGCCAGCAGCCAAGTACGAGAACGTACGAACACTGAAGCTTTCTTT
TRBJ2-7,15,TRBV27,NA,TRBD2,CASSLEVGEGYEQYF,TGTGCCAGCAGTTTAGAGGTAGGGGAGGGCTACGAGCAGTACTTC
TRBJ1-2,12,TRBV11-2,NA,NA,CASSPTGYGYTF,TGTGCCAGCAGCCCCACAGGATATGGCTACACCTTC
TRBJ1-2,14,TRBV4-3,NA,NA,CASSQEWQGYGYTF,TGCGCCAGCAGCCAAGAATGGCAGGGGTATGGCTACACCTTC
TRBJ2-1,16,TRBV7-7,NA,TRBD2,CASSPGTSGGGNEQFF,TGTGCCAGCAGCCCCGGGACTAGCGGGGGGGGGAATGAGCAGTTCTTC
TRBJ2-7,15,TRBV5-6,NA,TRBD1,CASSAAGTGYYEQYF,TGTGCCAGCAGCGCCGCCGGGACAGGGTACTACGAGCAGTACTTC
TRBJ1-1,15,TRBV29-1,NA,NA,CSVEERGDRWTEAFF,TGCAGCGTTGAAGAACGGGGAGATCGGTGGACTGAAGCTTTCTTT
TRBJ2-3,14,TRBV2,NA,TRBD1,CASSGDRDTDTQYF,TGTGCCAGCAGTGGGGACAGGGACACAGATACGCAGTATTTT
TRBJ2-3,15,TRBV7-9,NA,NA,CASSLAGASTDTQYF,TGTGCCAGCAGCTTAGCGGGGGCTAGCACAGATACGCAGTATTTT
TRBJ1-4,15,TRBV7-6,NA,TRBD1,CASGLRDRGNEKLFF,TGTGCCAGCGGACTGCGGGACAGGGGTAATGAAAAACTGTTTTTT
TRBJ2-7,15,TRBV27,NA,TRBD1,CASSHRGDIPYEQYF,TGTGCCAGCAGCCACAGGGGGGACATTCCCTACGAGCAGTACTTC
TRBJ1-1,13,TRBV6-9,NA,NA,CAAYLEGFAEAFF,TGTGCCGCCTATTTGGAGGGATTCGCTGAAGCTTTCTTT
TRBJ2-3,17,TRBV4-3,NA,TRBD2,CASSQWAGGSSTDTQYF,TGCGCCAGCAGCCAATGGGCGGGGGGGTCTAGCACAGATACGCAGTATTTT
TRBJ1-2,16,TRBV4-3,once,NA,CASSPSLLSTVYGYTF,TGCGCCAGCAGCCCCTCCTTATTAAGCACTGTCTATGGCTACACCTTC
TRBJ2-1,18,TRBV7-7,NA,TRBD2,CASSRSPGLAGEYNEQFF,TGTGCCAGCAGCCGATCCCCGGGGCTAGCGGGGGAGTACAATGAGCAGTTCTTC
TRBJ1-5,15,TRBV28,NA,TRBD1,CASSTDRGSGQPQHF,TGTGCCAGCAGTACGGACAGGGGGAGCGGGCAGCCCCAGCATTTT
TRBJ2-3,15,TRBV2,few,TRBD2,CASSEGGSGADTQYF,TGTGCCAGCAGTGAAGGCGGGAGTGGAGCAGATACGCAGTATTTT
TRBJ2-1,14,TRBV7-9,once,NA,CASSPAASDNEQFF,TGTGCCAGCAGCCCAGCAGCTAGCGACAATGAGCAGTTCTTC
TRBJ1-1,16,TRBV7-9,NA,NA,CASSSQLTGPDTEAFF,TGTGCCAGCAGCTCCCAATTAACAGGGCCGGACACTGAAGCTTTCTTT
TRBJ2-7,13,TRBV7-9,NA,TRBD1,CASSDRGSYEQYF,TGTGCCAGCAGCGACAGGGGGTCCTACGAGCAGTACTTC
TRBJ2-7,17,TRBV18,NA,TRBD2,CASSPGSREDFSYEQYF,TGTGCCAGCTCACCAGGGTCGCGGGAGGACTTCTCCTACGAGCAGTACTTC
TRBJ2-1,15,TRBV19,NA,NA,CASSHRAASGDEQFF,TGTGCCAGTTCCCACAGGGCCGCCAGTGGGGATGAGCAGTTCTTC
TRBJ2-7,12,TRBV5-1,NA,NA,CASSLDSREQYF,TGCGCCAGCAGCTTGGATTCGAGGGAGCAGTACTTC
TRBJ2-2,14,TRBV7-2,NA,NA,CASSRGGNTGELFF,TGTGCCAGCAGCCGAGGGGGGAACACCGGGGAGCTGTTTTTT
TRBJ2-7,18,TRBV4-3,NA,TRBD2,CASSQEWASGDSSYEQYF,TGCGCCAGCAGCCAAGAATGGGCTAGCGGGGATAGCTCCTACGAGCAGTACTTC
TRBJ2-1,15,TRBV6-4,NA,NA,CASSDRTGLLNEQFF,TGTGCCAGCAGTGACCGCACGGGACTCCTCAATGAGCAGTTCTTC
TRBJ2-4,16,TRBV4-1,NA,TRBD2,CASSQTGASGTYIQYF,TGCGCCAGCAGCCAGACCGGGGCTAGCGGGACGTACATTCAGTACTTC
TRBJ2-1,14,TRBV4-1,NA,NA,CASSQEAGVPEQFF,TGCGCCAGCAGCCAAGAGGCAGGGGTACCTGAGCAGTTCTTC
TRBJ2-3,15,TRBV7-3,NA,TRBD2,CASSLTRLAGDTQYF,TGTGCCAGCAGCCTAACGCGGCTAGCGGGCGATACGCAGTATTTT
TRBJ1-1,14,TRBV7-9,NA,NA,CASSSTTVSTEAFF,TGTGCCAGCAGCTCTACGACAGTTAGCACTGAAGCTTTCTTT
TRBJ1-1,16,TRBV29-1,NA,NA,CSVEWAGGGPLAEAFF,TGCAGCGTTGAGTGGGCGGGGGGGGGCCCTTTGGCTGAAGCTTTCTTT
TRBJ1-1,11,TRBV2,NA,NA,CASLVNTEAFF,TGTGCCAGCTTAGTAAACACTGAAGCTTTCTTT
TRBJ1-2,14,TRBV27,NA,TRBD1,CASGDRGSNYGYTF,TGTGCCAGCGGCGACAGGGGATCTAACTATGGCTACACCTTC
TRBJ1-2,15,TRBV13,NA,NA,CASSFSGGMGYGYTF,TGTGCCAGCAGCTTTTCGGGGGGAATGGGCTATGGCTACACCTTC
TRBJ2-6,14,TRBV15,NA,NA,CATSGGPGANVLTF,TGTGCCACCAGCGGCGGGCCTGGGGCCAACGTCCTGACTTTC
TRBJ2-7,17,TRBV5-6,NA,TRBD2,CASSLLRGRPESYEQYF,TGTGCCAGCAGCTTGCTGCGCGGGAGGCCCGAGTCCTACGAGCAGTACTTC
TRBJ2-3,16,TRBV4-1,NA,NA,CASSPSVGDIRDTQYF,TGCGCCAGCAGCCCTTCCGTGGGGGACATCAGGGATACGCAGTATTTT
TRBJ2-7,14,TRBV6-5,NA,NA,CASSTAGGYYEQYF,TGTGCCAGCAGTACAGCGGGTGGCTACTACGAGCAGTACTTC
TRBJ2-5,15,TRBV4-1,NA,NA,CASSQGGDTQETQYF,TGCGCCAGCAGCCAAGGGGGGGATACCCAAGAGACCCAGTACTTC